This TCR beta chain comes out of a study of metastatic and nonmetastatic thyroid tumors. No patient received treatment before thyroid surgery. This clone was seen ten or more times. Source study methods: In papillary thyroid cancer, a distant-metastasis classifier was built using CDR3 differences across clinicopathological groups. TCRdb re-clonotyped the PCR reads through MiXCR. The V and J calls shown here were made by TCRdb, not taken from the authors' results. The table shows about 33,000 clones, with approximately 10% occurring only once. V lost 2 bases to trimming and J lost 0 bases; unmatched junction nucleotides: 8. The CDR3 sequence is 19 residues long. Germline CDR1 and CDR2: LGHNA and YSLEER.

This TCR was sampled from a female donor with papillary thyroid cancer or a benign thyroid nodule (not recorded which). Some clones in this sample may be carry-over from other donors' samples. Sequencing was carried out using blood. The V gene is TRBV4-3, the J gene TRBJ2-3; TRBD2 aligns across 13 bases. The CDR3 loop is CASSQKTGTSGISTDTQYF. The CDR3 bases are TGCGCCAGCAGCCAAAAGACCGGGACTAGCGGGATTAGCACAGATACGCAGTATTTT.